Below, 16 T cell receptor beta chains from the same sample are listed, as sequenced in a study of CXCR3-negative and CXCR3-positive naive CD8 T cells. The libraries of TRB cDNA were constructed through 5' RACE using UMI labels. From the 5' RACE reads, TCRdb lists one entry per CDR3 protein and no DNA. This sample carries 140,000 to 150,000 distinct CDR3 sequences, with 0.25% to 0.3% going to the ten biggest clones. These TCRs are of unknown antigen specificity. Study outcomes and limitations: Relative to CXCR3-negative naive cells, CXCR3-positive naive cells had more hydrophobic TRB CDR3s.

The sequenced material came from naive CXCR3+ CD8+ T cells from blood. This sample's subset: CD45RO-CCR7+CD27+CD95- naive CD8+ T cells expressing CXCR3 (TNR3+). The receptor set was obtained from a human donor in good health. Some clones in this sample may be carry-over from other donors' samples.

The chain joins TRBV28 to TRBJ1-5; without DNA, the TCRdb call of TRBD1 cannot be checked. The germline V gene has CDR1 MDHEN and CDR2 SYDVKM. CDR3 length: 14 amino acids. The CDR3 sequence is CASSHTGAGQPQHF.

The V call is TRBV5-1, the J call TRBJ2-1; no DNA is available, so the TRBD1 call from TCRdb remains unchecked. CDR3 length: 16 residues. Germline values: CDR1 SGHRS, CDR2 YFSETQ. The CDR3 loop reads CASSLERTGSYNEQFF.

The genes are TRBV15 and TRBJ2-2. CDR3 length equals 14 residues. Looked up from germline, CDR1 is LNHNV and CDR2 is YYDKDF (reference sequence). The CDR3 loop reads CATSRGPNTGELFF.

The chain carries TRBV7-9 and TRBJ2-7; TCRdb names TRBD2, which stays unverified in the absence of DNA. The CDR3 has 16 amino acids. Germline CDR1 and CDR2: SEHNR and FQNEAQ (reference sequence). This chain's CDR3 is CASSLEFGLDSYEQYF.

The genes are TRBV15 and TRBJ2-3; TCRdb picks TRBD2, but there is no DNA to check that call. Germline values: CDR1 LNHNV, CDR2 YYDKDF (reference sequence). This CDR3 is built from 17 residues. The CDR3 sequence is CATSELAGPRGTDTQYF.

The gene calls are TRBV12-3 or TRBV12-4 and TRBJ2-3; TCRdb picks TRBD1, but there is no DNA to check that call. The CDR3 has 15 residues. The CDR3 sequence is CASSYGGESTDTQYF.

V and J are TRBV6-6 and TRBJ1-1. Germline assignment: CDR1 MNHNY and CDR2 SVGAGI (reference sequence). This CDR3 spans 14 amino acids. The CDR3 reads CASSLEGGNTEAFF.

The chain couples TRBV7-9 to TRBJ2-3; TCRdb selects TRBD2, and the lack of DNA leaves this call unchecked. The germline V gene has CDR1 SEHNR and CDR2 FQNEAQ (reference sequence). CDR3 length equals 18 residues. The CDR3 protein is CASSHSWGLAGATDTQYF.

The V call is TRBV28, the J call TRBJ2-2; TCRdb outputs TRBD1, but without DNA this stays unchecked. CDR3 length: 15 residues. Germline values: CDR1 MDHEN, CDR2 SYDVKM. This chain's CDR3 is CASSRDRGGTGELFF. Supplemented by reference TRBV28 and TRBJ2-2, the full variable domain reads DVKVTQSSRYLVKRTGEKVFLECVQDMDHENMFWYRQDPGLGLRLIYFSYDVKMKEKGDIPEGYSVSREKKERFSLILESASTNQTSMYLCASSRDRGGTGELFFGEGSRLTVL.

The V gene is TRBV9, the J gene TRBJ2-5; TCRdb's D call of TRBD1 is untestable without DNA. Germline V gene sequence: CDR1 SGDLS, CDR2 YYNGEE. CDR3 length equals 16 residues. The CDR3 here is CASSSKAGPNQETQYF.

The chain is built from TRBV27 and TRBJ2-7. The V gene's germline CDR1 is MNHEY and CDR2 SMNVEV (reference sequence). There are 13 residues in the CDR3. Here the CDR3 reads CASSLSRIYEQYF.

V usage is TRBV2 and J usage is TRBJ1-1; TCRdb gives TRBD1 as the D gene, but with no DNA this cannot be confirmed. The CDR3 extends over 17 amino acids. CDR1 SNHLY and CDR2 FYNNEI come from the germline V gene. CDR3 in amino acids: CASSERGTGTLNTEAFF.

J is TRBJ2-7 and V is TRBV19; TCRdb names TRBD2, which stays unverified in the absence of DNA. The germline V gene encodes CDR1 LNHDA and CDR2 SQIVND (reference sequence). This CDR3 comprises 15 residues. CDR3 in amino acids: CASSPNPGLPLEQYF.

V is TRBV12-3 or TRBV12-4 and J is TRBJ2-1; the D call from TCRdb, TRBD2, cannot be confirmed without DNA. This CDR3 has 14 amino acids. Here the CDR3 reads CASSLAPRGGEQFF.

The V and J genes are TRBV29-1 and TRBJ2-7. Germline CDR1 is SQVTM and CDR2 is ANQGSEA. The CDR3 has 14 residues. CDR3 loop: CSVEGVLGTYEQYF.

J is TRBJ2-3 and V is TRBV5-6; the D call from TCRdb, TRBD2, cannot be confirmed without DNA. Germline CDR1 reads SGHDT; CDR2 reads YYEEEE. CDR3 size: 15 residues. CDR3 sequence: CASSLDGRVTDTQYF.